This entry lists 11 T cell receptor beta chains sequenced from one sample in a study of T cell changes during pregnancy in multiple sclerosis. Only in-frame clones appear in the TCRdb table, and some are missing; sequencing was by immunoSEQ multiplex PCR. In the table there are under 60,000 clones, about nine tenths of which are singletons. Sample: CD4+ T cells from peripheral blood mononuclear cells, taken after pregnancy. The receptor set was obtained from a female donor with multiple sclerosis, enrolled in a pregnancy study.

This clone has only one observation. CDR3 residues: CASSEMGAILTETQYF. The CDR3 nucleotides read TGTGCCAGCAGTGAGATGGGGGCGATATTGACGGAGACCCAGTACTTC. This chain links TRBV25-1 with TRBJ2-5; D is perhaps TRBD1 (6 bases). V gave up 3 bases and J gave up 5 bases, with 19 bases separating them. Germline lookup yields CDR1 MGHDK and CDR2 SYGVNS. The CDR3 consists of 16 residues.

This clone has only a few counts. V and J are TRBV7-2 and TRBJ2-7; 7 bases fit TRBD1. Trimming removed 1 base from V and 1 base from J; junction bases left unmatched: 4. Per germline, CDR1 SGHTA and CDR2 FQGNSA. The CDR3 runs 15 residues. The CDR3 DNA is TGTGCCAGCAGCTTAGGGGGGACAGTATCCTACGAGCAGTACTTC. Residues: CASSLGGTVSYEQYF.

The chain carries TRBV6-1 and TRBJ2-2; 10 bases are a match to TRBD2. The ends lost 4 bases at V and 3 bases at J; junction bases unmatched: 5. The CDR3 runs 16 residues. Germline V gives CDR1 MNHNS, CDR2 SASEGT. The CDR3 loop is CASSARTSGHTGELFF. In nucleotides, the CDR3 is TGTGCCAGCAGTGCCCGGACTAGCGGCCACACCGGGGAGCTGTTTTTT.

The V call is TRBV5-8, the J call TRBJ1-1; 7 bases are a match to TRBD1. CDR1 and CDR2 from the germline V gene are SGHTS and YDEGEE. The V and J ends lost 0 bases and 8 bases, in that order; junction bases with no gene match: 7. CDR3 length: 14 amino acids. The CDR3 nucleotides are TGTGCCAGCAGCTTGGTTAGGGGGCTAAAAGAAGCTTTCTTT. Translation gives CASSLVRGLKEAFF.

The rearrangement links TRBV19 to TRBJ1-1, with D unresolved. V was shortened by 3 bases and J by 2 bases, with 10 bases between the two germline ends. Germline values: CDR1 LNHDA, CDR2 SQIVND (reference sequence). The length of the CDR3 is 14 residues. This CDR3 reads CASSIKGVNTEAFF. The CDR3 region has the DNA TGTGCCAGTAGTATTAAGGGAGTAAACACTGAAGCTTTCTTT.

This clone was recorded only once. This sequence joins TRBV7-3 and TRBJ1-2, with TRBD1 identical over 7 bases. V was pared by 5 bases and J by 4 bases, with 7 bases of the junction left unmatched. The CDR3 length is 14 residues. Germline V CDR1 and CDR2: SGHTA, FQGTGA. The CDR3 loop reads CASSPTGAGYGYTF. The CDR3 DNA follows: TGTGCCAGCAGCCCCACAGGGGCGGGCTATGGCTACACCTTC.

This chain's CDR3 is CASSFDRVSYEQYF. The CDR3 nucleotides are TGTGCCAGCAGTTTTGACAGGGTGTCCTACGAGCAGTACTTC. The chain joins TRBV6-1 to TRBJ2-7; 7 bases are a match to TRBD1. V lost 5 bases and J lost 1; bases outside the gene matches: 5. CDR1 is MNHNS, CDR2 SASEGT, per germline. The CDR3 is 14 residues long.

The V and J genes are TRBV6-5 and TRBJ1-5, with D uncertain. Trimming left V 4 bases short and J 4 bases short, with 11 bases between. Germline loops: CDR1 MNHEY, CDR2 SVGAGI. This CDR3 is built from 14 residues. The CDR3 nucleotides are TGTGCCAGCAGTTCGGGTTGGAAAAATCAGCCCCAGCATTTT. It codes for CASSSGWKNQPQHF.

This clone appeared a single time. V gene TRBV9 combines with J gene TRBJ2-5; 9 bases line up with TRBD2. The germline CDR1 and CDR2 sequences are SGDLS and YYNGEE. With 0 bases clipped from V and 1 base from J, the junction kept 7 bases outside the gene matches. CDR3 length: 17 residues. CDR3 sequence reads: CASSVGGIAGVQETQYF. CDR3 nucleotides: TGTGCCAGCAGCGTAGGGGGGATAGCGGGGGTCCAAGAGACCCAGTACTTC.

This sequence joins TRBV18 and TRBJ1-2; a possible D gene is TRBD1 (5 bases). The V gene lost 2 bases and the J gene lost 8 bases, with 9 bases spanning the gap. The CDR3 length is 12 residues. Germline lookup yields CDR1 KGHSH and CDR2 LQKENI. In DNA, the CDR3 is TGTGCCAGCTCACCAGGGGCGGAGGGCTACACCTTC. Its translation: CASSPGAEGYTF.

This chain joins TRBV9 and TRBJ1-1; D remains unclear. The CDR3 has 13 amino acids. Germline CDR1 is SGDLS and CDR2 is YYNGEE. V dropped 0 bases and J dropped 4 bases, with 7 bases sitting between them. The DNA for the CDR3 is TGTGCCAGCAGCGTAGCCCGGAGCACTGAAGCTTTCTTT. Encoded protein: CASSVARSTEAFF.